These 10 T cell receptor beta chains came from one sample sequenced in a study of OX40 agonist ivuxolimab in advanced cancers. Clones were read by immunoSEQ multiplex PCR, and TCRdb kept only the in-frame ones, dropping some. This table has 70,000 or so clones, around 90% appearing once. Sample: CD4+ or CD8+ T cells sorted from blood, taken in a trial of the OX40 agonist ivuxolimab. The receptors stem from an adult with an advanced solid tumor such as melanoma, head and neck, liver or kidney cancer.

The chain combines TRBV10-3 with TRBJ2-1, with D possibly being TRBD1 or TRBD2 (6 bases each). With 4 bases removed from V and 0 bases from J, the gap between germline ends came to 10 bases. CDR1 and CDR2 (germline): ENHRY, SYGVKD. There are 15 residues in the CDR3. The CDR3 reads CAISASGASYNEQFF. The CDR3 nucleotides are TGTGCCATCAGTGCCTCGGGGGCCTCCTACAATGAGCAGTTCTTC.

The CDR3 coding sequence is TGCGCCAGCAGCCCCGGAGGGGGCCCTGGGGCCAACGTCCTGACTTTC. Residues: CASSPGGGPGANVLTF. The chain combines TRBV4-1 with TRBJ2-6; perhaps TRBD1 as D (7 bases). The CDR3 is 16 residues long. The V gene lost 4 bases and the J gene lost 2 bases, with 12 bases spanning the gap. CDR1 is MGHRA and CDR2 is YSYEKL in the germline V gene.

The chain is built from TRBV15 and TRBJ2-1; D possibly corresponds to TRBD2 (6 bases). The CDR3 is 15 amino acids. Germline V lookup: CDR1 LNHNV, CDR2 YYDKDF (reference sequence). The V end lost 0 bases, the J end lost 8 bases, and 14 bases lay between the germline ends. This CDR3 reads CATSRDPGGSDEQFF. The CDR3 DNA reads as TGTGCCACCAGCAGAGATCCCGGGGGTAGCGATGAGCAGTTCTTC.

The chain couples TRBV7-2 to TRBJ2-3; no clear D. Per germline, CDR1 SGHTA and CDR2 FQGNSA. This CDR3 is 14 amino acids long. V was cut by 6 bases and J by 4 bases, with 14 bases left in between. The CDR3 nucleotides read TGTGCCAGCAGTCCCATTAGTATTCCAGATACGCAGTATTTT. As protein: CASSPISIPDTQYF.

This chain joins TRBV15 and TRBJ2-3, with D perhaps being TRBD1 or TRBD2 (5 bases each). The germline gives CDR1 LNHNV, CDR2 YYDKDF (reference sequence). Trimming cost V 4 bases and J 0 bases, with 14 bases left between them. The CDR3 has 16 amino acids. CDR3 loop: CATSTLRGSSTDTQYF. The DNA for the CDR3 is TGTGCCACCAGCACCCTCCGGGGCTCTAGCACAGATACGCAGTATTTT.

The table lists this clone with a few counts. The chain employs TRBV27 and TRBJ2-7; D might be TRBD1 (6 bases). Trimming stripped 6 bases from V and 7 bases from J, with 16 bases between. Germline assignment: CDR1 MNHEY and CDR2 SMNVEV (reference sequence). This CDR3 spans 13 amino acids. In nucleotides, the CDR3 is TGTGCCAGCAGCCTAAAGGGGGTCGGGGAGCAGTACTTC. Residues: CASSLKGVGEQYF.

The gene calls are TRBV5-6 and TRBJ2-7; D is possibly TRBD1 (6 bases). Trimming took off 0 bases at V and 10 bases at J, with 14 bases between the two ends. Germline loops: CDR1 SGHDT, CDR2 YYEEEE. The CDR3 runs 13 residues. Here the CDR3 reads CASSLVIGTSQYF. The CDR3 region has the DNA TGTGCCAGCAGCTTGGTTATCGGGACATCACAGTACTTC.

In this sample, this clone turned up once. The V gene is TRBV15, the J gene TRBJ1-1, with TRBD1 as a possible D gene (6 bases). Germline CDR1 is LNHNV and CDR2 is YYDKDF (reference sequence). The CDR3 length is 12 residues. Trimming took off 1 base at V and 10 bases at J, with 10 bases between the two ends. In DNA, the CDR3 is TGTGCCACCAGCAGAGCTCAGGGGAGAGCTTTCTTT. This gives the protein CATSRAQGRAFF.

The CDR3 here is CASSLLRDTDTQYF. DNA for the CDR3: TGTGCCAGCAGTTTATTAAGAGACACAGATACGCAGTATTTT. The chain uses TRBV28 and TRBJ2-3; no definite D call. The germline CDR1 and CDR2 sequences are MDHEN and SYDVKM. The V gene lost 1 base and the J gene lost 2 bases, with 7 bases spanning the gap. The CDR3 runs to 14 residues.

In DNA form, the CDR3 reads TGTGCCAGCAGGCCCCGACCCCCAACTAATTCACCCCTCCACTTT. This encodes CASRPRPPTNSPLHF. V and J are TRBV6-5 and TRBJ1-6, with D uncertain. The CDR3 is made up of 15 amino acids. Germline V lookup: CDR1 MNHEY, CDR2 SVGAGI. With 6 bases removed from V and 6 bases from J, the gap between germline ends came to 15 bases.